The 14 T cell receptor beta chains in this list originate from one sample, sequenced in a study of blood T cell repertoires in COVID-19. Only in-frame clones appear in the TCRdb table, and some are missing; sequencing was by immunoSEQ multiplex PCR. The sample includes about 290,000 clones, around 92% of them seen just once. Source material: peripheral blood. These receptors all come from a woman aged 25-40 years with COVID-19, enrolled during active disease.

The chain is built from TRBV4-1 and TRBJ2-1, with D possibly being TRBD2 (6 bases). The CDR3 consists of 11 residues. Germline V lookup: CDR1 MGHRA, CDR2 YSYEKL. Trimming stripped 4 bases from V and 10 bases from J, with 8 bases between. Written as DNA, the CDR3 is TGCGCCAGCAGCCGCGGGGCGGAGCAGTTCTTC. Protein: CASSRGAEQFF.

The rearrangement joins TRBV4-1 to TRBJ1-1, with D possibly being TRBD1 (5 bases). Germline loops: CDR1 MGHRA, CDR2 YSYEKL. Trimming removed 2 bases at V and 4 bases at J, with 23 bases between. The CDR3 has 18 amino acids. In DNA, the CDR3 is TGCGCCAGCAGCCAAAGATCTGAAGGAGCAGGGCGGGGCACTGAAGCTTTCTTT. Translating it yields CASSQRSEGAGRGTEAFF.

This chain links TRBV23-1 with TRBJ1-5; no firm D call. TRBV23-1 falls under the ORF class, with uncertain function. The CDR3 is made up of 16 amino acids. V was cut by 0 bases and J by 0 bases, with 9 bases left in between. The CDR3 DNA reads TGCGCCAGCAGTCAATCGAGGCGGAATAGCAATCAGCCCCAGCATTTT. It specifies CASSQSRRNSNQPQHF.

The chain combines TRBV5-5 with TRBJ2-7, with 8 bases identical to TRBD1. CDR3 length equals 14 residues. Germline assignment: CDR1 SGHKS and CDR2 YYEKEE (reference sequence). With V trimmed by 1 base and J by 5 bases, 5 bases remained unmatched. This CDR3 reads CASSLFRTGNEQYF. DNA for the CDR3: TGTGCCAGCAGCTTGTTTAGGACAGGGAACGAGCAGTACTTC.

This clone was found once. The rearrangement joins TRBV23-1 to TRBJ1-1; D is undetermined. TRBV23-1 is an ORF, and what it does is uncertain. CDR3 length: 15 amino acids. V lost 0 bases to trimming and J lost 3 bases, with 11 bases between them. CDR3 residues: CASSQSARRDTEAFF. In nucleotides, the CDR3 is TGCGCCAGCAGTCAATCGGCTAGACGTGACACTGAAGCTTTCTTT.

This clone was observed a handful of times. The genes are TRBV4-1 and TRBJ2-7; maybe TRBD1 (5 bases). The ends were cut back, 3 bases at V and 5 bases at J, with 23 bases in the middle. The CDR3 spans 17 residues. The germline CDR1 and CDR2 sequences are MGHRA and YSYEKL. CDR3 residues: CASSQTTGHPPSNEQYF. The CDR3 bases are TGCGCCAGCAGCCAGACAACAGGTCATCCGCCTTCCAACGAGCAGTACTTC.

The V gene is TRBV19, the J gene TRBJ1-5; possible D gene TRBD1, 6 bases. The CDR3 is made up of 13 amino acids. Germline V gene data show CDR1 as LNHDA and CDR2 as SQIVND (reference sequence). V gave up 4 bases and J gave up 5 bases, with 9 bases separating them. The CDR3 reads CASSRTADQPQHF. The CDR3 DNA is TGTGCCAGTAGTAGGACAGCAGATCAGCCCCAGCATTTT.

The J gene is TRBJ1-5, the V gene TRBV14; weak D call: TRBD1 (6 bases). Germline V gene data show CDR1 as SGHDN and CDR2 as FVKESK. V was trimmed by 4 bases and J by 8 bases, leaving 12 bases between them. The CDR3 is made up of 13 amino acids. Here the CDR3 DNA reads TGTGCCAGCAGCCTATTGCCAGGGGAGCCCCAGCATTTT. The encoded protein is CASSLLPGEPQHF.

The V gene is TRBV2, the J gene TRBJ1-2, with a weak D call TRBD1 (6 bases). V lost 2 bases and J 2 bases, leaving 12 bases between the germline ends. Germline V gene data show CDR1 as SNHLY and CDR2 as FYNNEI. The CDR3 is 15 amino acids. For the CDR3, the DNA is TGTGCCAGCAGTGAACGGCACAGGGTGAACTATGGCTACACCTTC. It yields the protein CASSERHRVNYGYTF.

The V gene is TRBV2, the J gene TRBJ1-5; 9 nucleotides match TRBD1. Germline V gene sequence: CDR1 SNHLY, CDR2 FYNNEI. After removal of 8 bases from V and 4 bases from J, the junction contained 3 bases not matched to a gene. CDR3 length: 13 amino acids. The CDR3 spells CASRDRVNQPQHF. CDR3 nucleotide sequence: TGTGCCAGCCGGGACAGGGTTAATCAGCCCCAGCATTTT.

The genes are TRBV5-1 and TRBJ1-1, with 7 bases fitting TRBD1. This CDR3 has 15 amino acids. In germline, CDR1 is SGHRS, CDR2 YFSETQ. The V gene end was trimmed by 2 bases and the J gene end by 5 bases; junction bases not matched to a gene: 9. The CDR3 region is CASSLTGERNTEAFF. The CDR3 DNA reads TGCGCCAGCAGCTTAACAGGGGAGAGAAATACTGAAGCTTTCTTT.

This rearrangement joins TRBV6-2 or TRBV6-3 to TRBJ1-6, with D perhaps matching TRBD1 (6 bases). Trimming removed 6 bases at V and 11 bases at J, with 17 bases between. CDR3 length equals 14 residues. Germline lookup yields CDR1 MNHEY and CDR2 SVGEGT. The CDR3 nucleotides are TGTGCCAGCAGCCAACTCCCGACAGGCCCACCCCTCCACTTT. This codes for CASSQLPTGPPLHF.

The chain is built from TRBV3-1 (or the pseudogene TRBV3-2) and TRBJ2-5, with 9 bases matching TRBD2. V was clipped by 3 bases and J by 7 bases; unmatched bases: 9. The CDR3 contains 15 residues. CDR1 LGHDT and CDR2 YNNKEL come from the germline V gene (reference sequence). CDR3 in DNA: TGTGCCAGCAGCCAGCTAGCGGGGCCTCGGGCGACCCAGTACTTC. Encoded protein: CASSQLAGPRATQYF.

The chain recombines TRBV27 with TRBJ2-7; weak D call: TRBD2 (7 bases). The ends were cut back, 3 bases at V and 3 bases at J, with 30 bases in the middle. Germline loops: CDR1 MNHEY, CDR2 SMNVEV (reference sequence). The CDR3 contains 20 residues. This CDR3 is CASSFISTGGVGGAYYEQYF. The CDR3 DNA is TGTGCCAGCAGTTTCATATCGACTGGAGGCGTAGGGGGGGCTTACTACGAGCAGTACTTC.